This record concerns one TCR beta chain sequence. Its antigen remains unknown. Sequencing used immunoSEQ multiplex PCR; TCRdb keeps in-frame clones, though not all of them. The sample lists over 55,000 clones; about four fifths were seen once. The data were taken from a study of a mutant IDH1 vaccine in newly diagnosed glioma. About the research overall: Treated patients had a mean age of about 38 years and a 62.5% male, roughly 40% female split.

Time point defined: baseline, week 1 (first vaccination visit). The treatment was: pre-vaccination baseline after standard-of-care therapy. Donors harbored newly found WHO grade 3 or 4 IDH1-mutant, ATRX-lost astrocytomas. Study-level points and caveats: The authors found pseudoprogression apparently unrelated to changes in top peripheral T cell clonotypes. Immune responses induced by the vaccine were seen in 93.3% of patients, spanning multiple MHC alleles.

The sample consisted of peripheral blood mononuclear cells (PBMCs), taken from a glioma patient treated with radiotherapy, temozolomide or both. The sequence derives from a woman under 30 with glioma. Some clones in this sample may be carry-over from other donors' samples.

Here the CDR3 reads CASSIAAGPSYEQYF. The CDR3 nucleotides read TGTGCCAGTAGTATAGCGGCAGGACCCTCCTACGAGCAGTACTTC. The chain couples TRBV19 to TRBJ2-7; D is uncertain. V was pared by 1 base and J by 0 bases, with 10 bases between. There are 15 residues in the CDR3. Germline V CDR1 and CDR2: LNHDA, SQIVND (reference sequence).